This TCR beta chain was retrieved from a study of blood T cell repertoires in COVID-19. The overall study: Collection of acute and convalescent COVID-19 samples took place in the United States, Italy and Spain. From T cells, B-cell-depleted T cells, or PBMCs came the material, which was cDNA or gDNA.

Donors of Cohort 3 who recovered were those that had two negative PCRs, clearance, or symptom resolution. Germline V gives CDR1 SGHRS, CDR2 YFSETQ. V lost 4 bases to trimming and J lost 0 bases, with 7 bases between them. The CDR3 loop spans 13 amino acids. Generated by immunoSEQ multiplex PCR, the TCRdb table keeps only in-frame clones and is missing some. The table lists approximately 300,000 clones, roughly 87% of them singletons. The V call is TRBV5-1, the J call TRBJ1-1, with D maybe TRBD1 (5 bases). Material: PBMCs or T cells enriched from blood (not recorded which). The receptor's source is a woman aged 25 to 45 who had recovered from COVID-19. The CDR3 protein is CASSPDMNTEAFF. The CDR3 DNA reads TGCGCCAGCAGCCCGGACATGAACACTGAAGCTTTCTTT.